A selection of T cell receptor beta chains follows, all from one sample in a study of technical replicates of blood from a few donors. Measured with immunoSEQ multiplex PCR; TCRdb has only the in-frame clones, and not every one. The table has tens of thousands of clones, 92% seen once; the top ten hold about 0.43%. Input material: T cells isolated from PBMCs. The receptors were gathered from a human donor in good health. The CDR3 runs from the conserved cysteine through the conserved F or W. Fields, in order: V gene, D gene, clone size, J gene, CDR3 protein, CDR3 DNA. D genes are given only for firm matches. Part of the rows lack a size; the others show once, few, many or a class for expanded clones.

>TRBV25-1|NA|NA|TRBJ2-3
CASSDGRGVDTQYF
TGTGCCAGCAGTGACGGCCGGGGTGTCGATACGCAGTATTTT
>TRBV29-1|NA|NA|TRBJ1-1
CSGGEGWDAFF
TGCAGCGGGGGAGAGGGTTGGGATGCTTTCTTT
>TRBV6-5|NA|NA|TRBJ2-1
CASSQTSYNEQFF
TGTGCCAGCAGCCAGACTAGTTACAATGAGCAGTTCTTC
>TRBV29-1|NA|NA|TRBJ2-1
CSVQDLVGNEQFF
TGCAGCGTTCAGGACTTGGTGGGAAATGAGCAGTTCTTC
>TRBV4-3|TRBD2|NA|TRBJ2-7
CASSQGLAVGGEQYF
TGCGCCAGCAGCCAGGGACTAGCGGTCGGTGGCGAGCAGTACTTC
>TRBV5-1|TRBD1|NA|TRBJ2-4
CASSHRQGENLYF
TGCGCCAGCAGCCATCGACAGGGTGAAAATCTGTACTTC
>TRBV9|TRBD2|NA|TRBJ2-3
CASSVLAAYSTDTQYF
TGTGCCAGCAGCGTTCTAGCGGCCTATAGCACAGATACGCAGTATTTT
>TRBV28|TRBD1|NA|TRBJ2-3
CASRDRGADTQYF
TGTGCCAGCAGGGACAGGGGCGCAGATACGCAGTATTTT
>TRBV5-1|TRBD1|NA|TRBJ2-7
CASSGTVYEQYF
TGCGCCAGCAGCGGGACAGTCTACGAGCAGTACTTC
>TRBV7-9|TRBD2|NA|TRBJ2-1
CASSPRGREAPYNEQFF
TGTGCCAGCAGCCCCCGGGGGCGGGAGGCACCCTACAATGAGCAGTTCTTC
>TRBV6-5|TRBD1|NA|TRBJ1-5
CASSSTGDGNQPQHF
TGTGCCAGCAGTTCCACAGGGGATGGCAATCAGCCCCAGCATTTT
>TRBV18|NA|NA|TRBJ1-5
CASSSSPRFKRSKWSKPQHF
TGTGCCAGCTCCTCGTCTCCTAGGTTTAAAAGGTCTAAATGGAGTAAGCCCCAGCATTTT
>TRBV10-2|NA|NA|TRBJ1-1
CASSELVYLNTEAFF
TGCGCCAGCAGTGAGTTGGTCTACCTGAACACTGAAGCTTTCTTT
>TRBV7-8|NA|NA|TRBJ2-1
CASSLGLGRGDEQFF
TGTGCCAGCAGCTTAGGACTAGGCCGCGGCGATGAGCAGTTCTTC
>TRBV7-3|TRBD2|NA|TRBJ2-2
CASSLTGGRAVGELFF
TGTGCCAGCAGCTTAACCGGCGGGAGGGCGGTCGGGGAGCTGTTTTTT
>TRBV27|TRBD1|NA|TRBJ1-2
CASSLAPTGENYGYTF
TGTGCCAGCAGTTTAGCCCCGACAGGGGAGAACTATGGCTACACCTTC
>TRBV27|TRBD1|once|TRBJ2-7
CASSLTGQDEQYF
TGTGCCAGCAGTTTAACCGGACAGGACGAGCAGTACTTC
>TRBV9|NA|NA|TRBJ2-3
CASSAGLTTDTQYF
TGTGCCAGCAGCGCAGGACTGACCACAGATACGCAGTATTTT
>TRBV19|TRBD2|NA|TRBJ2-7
CASRSSGSYEQYF
TGTGCCAGTAGATCTAGCGGGAGCTACGAGCAGTACTTC
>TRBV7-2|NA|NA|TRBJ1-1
CASSLLGARTEAFF
TGTGCCAGCAGCTTACTGGGGGCGAGGACTGAAGCTTTCTTT
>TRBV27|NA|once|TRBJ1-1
CASSLEWEDRTEAFF
TGTGCCAGCAGTTTAGAGTGGGAGGATCGCACTGAAGCTTTCTTT
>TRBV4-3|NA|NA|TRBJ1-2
CASSQDTGAYGYTF
TGCGCCAGCAGCCAAGATACTGGGGCCTATGGCTACACCTTC
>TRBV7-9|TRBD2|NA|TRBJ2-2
CASSLLGLAGRTGELFF
TGTGCCAGCAGCTTACTAGGACTAGCGGGACGCACCGGGGAGCTGTTTTTT
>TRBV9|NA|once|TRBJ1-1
CASSTGHREGAGGTEAFF
TGTGCCAGCAGCACAGGCCACAGGGAGGGCGCGGGGGGTACTGAAGCTTTCTTT
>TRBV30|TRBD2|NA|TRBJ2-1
CAGTSGYNEQFF
TGTGCCGGGACTAGCGGCTACAATGAGCAGTTCTTC
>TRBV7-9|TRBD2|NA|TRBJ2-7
CASSGTELVAGFYEQYF
TGTGCCAGCAGCGGGACCGAATTGGTAGCGGGATTCTACGAGCAGTACTTC
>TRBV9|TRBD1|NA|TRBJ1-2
CASSVRDRPLRGYTF
TGTGCCAGCAGCGTACGGGACAGGCCGCTTAGGGGCTACACCTTC
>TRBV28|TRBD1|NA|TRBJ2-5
CASSSPGQGALQYF
TGTGCCAGCAGTTCGCCGGGACAGGGGGCTTTGCAGTACTTC
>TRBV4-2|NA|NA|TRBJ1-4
CASSPFDEKLFF
TGTGCCAGCAGCCCTTTCGATGAAAAACTGTTTTTT
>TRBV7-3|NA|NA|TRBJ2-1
CASSSERSSYNEQFF
TGTGCCAGCAGCTCCGAGCGGAGCTCCTACAATGAGCAGTTCTTC
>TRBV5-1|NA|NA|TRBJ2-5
CASSSGDSDETQYF
TGCGCCAGCAGCTCTGGAGACTCAGACGAGACCCAGTACTTC
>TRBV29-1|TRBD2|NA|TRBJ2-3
CSVLGTTTDTQYF
TGCAGCGTTCTCGGGACTACAACAGATACGCAGTATTTT
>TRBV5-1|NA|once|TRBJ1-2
CASSLNPPQQGNYGYTF
TGCGCCAGCAGCTTAAACCCCCCCCAACAGGGTAACTATGGCTACACCTTC
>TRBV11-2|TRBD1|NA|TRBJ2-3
CASNRSGTGVSDTQYF
TGTGCCAGCAACAGATCCGGGACAGGGGTATCAGATACGCAGTATTTT
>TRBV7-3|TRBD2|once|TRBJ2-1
CASSFIGEGRDEQFF
TGTGCCAGCAGCTTTATCGGGGAGGGTAGGGATGAGCAGTTCTTC
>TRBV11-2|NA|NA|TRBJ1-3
CASSLVPLAGNTIYF
TGTGCCAGCAGCTTAGTCCCACTAGCTGGAAACACCATATATTTT